The 17 T cell receptor beta chains below were found in one sample sequenced in a study of blood T cell repertoires in COVID-19. Sequencing was performed with immunoSEQ multiplex PCR; in TCRdb, only in-frame clones are kept and a portion is missing. The sample includes 70,000 or so clones, around 87% of them seen just once. Source material: peripheral blood. The receptors were sampled from an elderly woman with active or convalescent COVID-19.

The chain recombines TRBV10-3 with TRBJ1-2, with 8 positions matching TRBD1. V gave up 7 bases and J gave up 6 bases; unmatched junction bases: 13. The germline V gene has CDR1 ENHRY and CDR2 SYGVKD. The CDR3 runs 15 residues. The CDR3 sequence is CAITRAPTGENGYTF. CDR3 nucleotide sequence: TGTGCCATCACGCGGGCCCCGACAGGGGAAAATGGCTACACCTTC.

The V call is TRBV7-9, the J call TRBJ2-7; 8 bases map to TRBD1. The ends lost 4 bases at V and 3 bases at J; junction bases unmatched: 5. The V gene's germline CDR1 is SEHNR and CDR2 FQNEAQ (reference sequence). This CDR3 contains 14 residues. CDR3 nucleotides: TGTGCCAGCAGCTCCGAGACAGGGGTCTACGAGCAGTACTTC. Encoded protein: CASSSETGVYEQYF.

The CDR3 is CASSLYWTAEAFF. CDR3 nucleotides: TGTGCCAGCAGTCTGTACTGGACAGCAGAAGCTTTCTTT. The rearrangement links TRBV6-6 to TRBJ1-1; tentatively, D is TRBD1 (6 bases). Germline V lookup: CDR1 MNHNY, CDR2 SVGAGI (reference sequence). V was pared by 5 bases and J by 8 bases, with 15 bases between. The CDR3 sequence is 13 residues long.

This chain links TRBV5-1 with TRBJ1-3, with unresolved D. CDR3 length: 14 amino acids. Germline assignment: CDR1 SGHRS and CDR2 YFSETQ. Trimming stripped 4 bases from V and 3 bases from J, with 11 bases between. Written as DNA, the CDR3 is TGCGCCAGCAGCCCTGAGGTTTTTGGAAACACCATATATTTT. The encoded protein is CASSPEVFGNTIYF. The full variable domain, its missing parts supplied by reference TRBV5-1 and TRBJ1-3, is KAGVTQTPRYLIKTRGQQVTLSCSPISGHRSVSWYQQTPGQGLQFLFEYFSETQRNKGNFPGRFSGRQFSNSRSEMNVSTLELGDSALYLCASSPEVFGNTIYFGEGSWLTVV.

The chain joins TRBV3-1 (or the pseudogene TRBV3-2) to TRBJ2-3, with TRBD2 matching over 11 bases. Germline V lookup: CDR1 LGHDT, CDR2 YNNKEL (reference sequence). V trimming: 3 bases; J trimming: 4 bases; junction bases outside the gene matches: 3. The CDR3 length is 15 residues. The chain's CDR3 is CASSQLAGGPDTQYF. CDR3 nucleotide sequence: TGTGCCAGCAGCCAGTTAGCGGGGGGGCCAGATACGCAGTATTTT.

The V call is TRBV3-1 (or the pseudogene TRBV3-2), the J call TRBJ2-1; 16 bases fit TRBD2. From germline, CDR1 is LGHDT and CDR2 YNNKEL (reference sequence). The CDR3 runs 18 residues. V lost 6 bases to trimming and J lost 0 bases; unmatched junction nucleotides: 5. The CDR3 sequence: CASRGTSGGGLSYNEQFF. CDR3 DNA: TGTGCCAGCAGAGGGACTAGCGGGGGGGGACTCTCCTACAATGAGCAGTTCTTC.

This chain joins TRBV4-3 and TRBJ2-1, with D unclear. CDR1 and CDR2 from the germline V gene are LGHNA and YSLEER. Trimming removed 2 bases at V and 5 bases at J, with 13 bases between. This CDR3 comprises 15 residues. CDR3 residues: CASSQNWAPDNEQFF. In DNA form, the CDR3 reads TGCGCCAGCAGCCAAAACTGGGCCCCCGACAATGAGCAGTTCTTC.

The chain uses TRBV2 and TRBJ2-5, with 9 bases aligning to TRBD1. CDR3 length: 15 amino acids. Trimming took 6 bases from V and 5 from J; bases not matched to a gene: 10. Germline V lookup: CDR1 SNHLY, CDR2 FYNNEI. The CDR3 sequence is CASSARQGTGETQYF. CDR3 bases: TGTGCCAGCAGCGCGAGACAGGGGACAGGGGAGACCCAGTACTTC.

This clone was counted a single time. The rearrangement uses TRBV5-1 and TRBJ1-1; 7 nucleotides match TRBD1. CDR3 length equals 15 residues. The germline CDR1 and CDR2 sequences are SGHRS and YFSETQ. J gave up 7 bases and V 2 bases, and 11 bases lay outside the gene matches. CDR3 region: CASSFTTGFSNEAFF. The CDR3 region has the DNA TGCGCCAGCAGCTTCACGACAGGGTTTTCGAATGAAGCTTTCTTT.

The chain combines TRBV6-4 with TRBJ2-6; weak D call: TRBD2 (6 bases). Germline V gene data show CDR1 as MRHNA and CDR2 as SNTAGT. The CDR3 is 16 amino acids. V shed 3 bases and J shed 3 bases, with 12 bases lying between them. The CDR3 DNA is TGTGCCAGCAGTGAAAATTACGGGAGTGGGGCCAACGTCCTGACTTTC. Translating it yields CASSENYGSGANVLTF.

V gene TRBV5-1 combines with J gene TRBJ2-5; 8 bases align to TRBD2. The CDR3 loop spans 14 amino acids. V dropped 9 bases and J dropped 2; count of bases not matched to a gene: 9. Per germline, CDR1 SGHRS and CDR2 YFSETQ. CDR3: CATKRGSGQETQYF. The CDR3, as DNA: TGCGCCACCAAGCGGGGGAGCGGGCAAGAGACCCAGTACTTC.

The chain employs TRBV7-4 and TRBJ2-2; 8 nucleotides line up with TRBD2. V lost 5 bases and J lost 3; bases outside the gene matches: 11. Germline-derived CDR1 and CDR2 are SGHVT and SQSDAQ. The CDR3 has 17 amino acids. The CDR3 DNA sequence: TGTGCCAGCAGCATGGATGGGGCAGCGGGGGACACCGGGGAGCTGTTTTTT. Protein sequence: CASSMDGAAGDTGELFF.

V usage is TRBV20-1 and J usage is TRBJ1-6; D is unresolved. Germline CDR1 and CDR2: DFQATT and SNEGSKA (reference sequence). The CDR3 has 16 residues. V lost 3 bases to trimming and J lost 5 bases, with 17 bases between them. CDR3 bases: TGCAGTGCTAGTAGCATTACTTGGGCCAATAATTCACCCCTCCACTTT. Encoded protein: CSASSITWANNSPLHF.

This chain connects TRBV16 to TRBJ2-6, with D unclear. This CDR3 region has 14 residues. CDR1 KGHSY and CDR2 FQNENV come from the germline V gene. Between the trimmed V and J ends, which lost 4 bases and 4 bases, there was a span of 8 bases. The CDR3 DNA is TGTGCCAGCAGCCCAATTCAAGGGGCCAACGTCCTGACTTTC. Translated, it gives CASSPIQGANVLTF.

This clone was seen more than once but under ten times. The chain is built from TRBV27 and TRBJ2-7; 9 positions agree with TRBD2. The CDR3 length is 14 residues. The J segment lost 3 bases and the V segment lost 6 bases, leaving 6 bases of the junction unmatched. The germline V gene has CDR1 MNHEY and CDR2 SMNVEV (reference sequence). The CDR3 DNA sequence: TGTGCCAGCAGCAAGCGGGGGGCCTACTACGAGCAGTACTTC. Its translation is CASSKRGAYYEQYF.

The rearrangement joins TRBV4-2 to TRBJ2-7; 7 nucleotides match TRBD2. Germline lookup yields CDR1 LGHNA and CDR2 YNFKEQ. The J segment lost 0 bases and the V segment lost 3 bases, leaving 2 bases of the junction unmatched. There are 14 residues in the CDR3. CDR3: CASSQGGGSYEQYF. The CDR3, as DNA: TGTGCCAGCAGCCAGGGGGGGGGCTCCTACGAGCAGTACTTC.

The chain joins TRBV2 to TRBJ1-4, with D possibly being TRBD1 (5 bases). Germline CDR1 SNHLY, CDR2 FYNNEI. This CDR3 is 13 amino acids long. Deletions cut 6 bases from V and 8 bases from J, with 13 bases between. CDR3 sequence (DNA): TGTGCCAGCAGGGGGGGGGTTAAGGAAAAACTGTTTTTT. It is translated as CASRGGVKEKLFF.